This T cell receptor beta chain was captured in a study of blood T cell repertoires in COVID-19. Study background: Whether acute or convalescent, the COVID-19 samples came from the United States, Italy and Spain.

Between the trimmed V and J ends, which lost 7 bases and 0 bases, there was a span of 17 bases. The CDR3 loop spans 16 amino acids. CDR1 MDHEN and CDR2 SYDVKM come from the germline V gene. Methods used by the authors: Cell counts per sample came from amplifying reference gene primers. Profiled with immunoSEQ multiplex PCR; TCRdb holds only in-frame clones, not every one. The V and J calls and clone size are taken from that table; D and trimming were inferred from the DNA. The repertoire holds approximately 230,000 clones, with approximately 84% as singletons. Allocation to cohorts depended on clinical history reported by the participants.

This clonotype was obtained from a man in his forties who had recovered from COVID-19. Material: PBMCs or T cells enriched from blood (not recorded which). The chain employs TRBV28 and TRBJ2-3; D unclear. The CDR3 region is CASNANRLGSTDTQYF. CDR3 nucleotides: TGTGCCAGCAACGCTAATAGACTGGGTAGCACAGATACGCAGTATTTT.